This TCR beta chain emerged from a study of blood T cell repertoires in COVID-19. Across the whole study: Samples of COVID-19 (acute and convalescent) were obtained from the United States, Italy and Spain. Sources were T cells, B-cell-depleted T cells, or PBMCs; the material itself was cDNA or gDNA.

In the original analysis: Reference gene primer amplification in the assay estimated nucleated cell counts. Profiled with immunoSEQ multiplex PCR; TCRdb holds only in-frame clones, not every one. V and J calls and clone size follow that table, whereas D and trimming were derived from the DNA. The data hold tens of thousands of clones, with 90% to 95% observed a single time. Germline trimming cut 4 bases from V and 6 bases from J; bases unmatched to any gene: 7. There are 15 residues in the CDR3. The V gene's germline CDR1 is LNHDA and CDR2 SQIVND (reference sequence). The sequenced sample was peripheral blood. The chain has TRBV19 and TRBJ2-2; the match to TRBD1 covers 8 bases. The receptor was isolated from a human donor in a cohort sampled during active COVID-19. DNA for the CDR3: TGTGCCAGTAGTACCGACAGGGGAGGACCCGGGGAGCTGTTTTTT. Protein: CASSTDRGGPGELFF.